Shown below are 30 T cell receptor beta chains from a single sample sequenced in a study of blood T cells in healthy people across ages. Alongside a J-beta primer mix, a sample-barcoded 5' primer served in a second PCR lasting about 7 to 11 cycles. One entry per CDR3 protein results from TCRdb running MiXCR on the 5' RACE reads. Here the sample spans 1.5 million to 2 million distinct CDR3 sequences, around 42% being singletons. The sample consisted of blood. The receptors were gathered from a human donor in good health.

A few counts support this clonotype. The rearrangement joins TRBV29-1 to TRBJ2-1, with a possible D match to TRBD2 (5 bases). The CDR3 runs 12 residues. Germline V gene lookup returns CDR1 SQVTM and CDR2 ANQGSEA. V lost 8 bases and J lost 0, with 8 bases in between. The DNA of the CDR3 is TGCAGCACCGCGGGCTCCTACAATGAGCAGTTCTTC. Translating it yields CSTAGSYNEQFF.

The chain carries TRBV3-1 and TRBJ1-4, with 7 bases aligning to TRBD1. V shed 0 bases and J 8 bases; nucleotides not matched to a gene: 6. The CDR3 is made up of 15 amino acids. Per germline, CDR1 LGHDT and CDR2 YNNKEL (reference sequence). CDR3 residues: CASSQDRGQKEKLFF. The CDR3 DNA follows: TGTGCCAGCAGCCAAGATAGGGGACAGAAGGAAAAACTGTTTTTT.

The rearrangement joins TRBV3-1 to TRBJ1-2, with a weak D call TRBD1 (6 bases). Germline V lookup: CDR1 LGHDT, CDR2 YNNKEL (reference sequence). The V end was cut by 5 bases, the J end by 7 bases, with 20 bases between. This CDR3 contains 15 residues. CDR3 in amino acids: CASSFDRPTRSGYTF. In nucleotides, the CDR3 is TGTGCCAGCAGCTTCGACAGGCCCACCCGGAGTGGCTACACCTTC.

The V call is TRBV28, the J call TRBJ1-5; 7 bases agree with TRBD1. The CDR3 is 16 amino acids. J was trimmed by 4 bases and V by 5 bases; bases with no gene match: 11. Germline V gene sequence: CDR1 MDHEN, CDR2 SYDVKM. CDR3 residues: CASSNLGSQGNQPQHF. In nucleotides, the CDR3 is TGTGCCAGCAGTAATCTGGGGTCACAGGGGAATCAGCCCCAGCATTTT.

This clonotype was observed a few times. The chain is built from TRBV29-1 and TRBJ2-2; D not certain. Germline V lookup: CDR1 SQVTM, CDR2 ANQGSEA. The CDR3 has 14 residues. With 4 bases removed from V and 4 bases from J, the gap between germline ends came to 13 bases. The DNA for the CDR3 is TGCAGCGTTGCCGTGGGTCCCACCACCGGGGAGCTGTTTTTT. This gives the protein CSVAVGPTTGELFF.

This sequence joins TRBV3-1 and TRBJ1-5; unclear D gene. Germline V CDR1 and CDR2: LGHDT, YNNKEL (reference sequence). Trimming removed 1 base from V and 10 bases from J, with 11 bases in between. The CDR3 runs 13 residues. The CDR3 loop is CASSQGMRGPQHF. CDR3 coding DNA: TGTGCCAGCAGCCAAGGGATGCGGGGACCCCAGCATTTT.

The chain uses TRBV20-1 and TRBJ2-4; 16 bases fit TRBD2. The CDR3 contains 15 residues. Germline V gives CDR1 DFQATT, CDR2 SNEGSKA (reference sequence). Trimming cost V 6 bases and J 8 bases; bases outside gene matches: 7. DNA of the CDR3: TGCAGTGCCCCCGGGACTAGCGGGGGGGTGGACATTCAGTACTTC. It codes for CSAPGTSGGVDIQYF.

The chain combines TRBV5-6 with TRBJ2-5; 8 nucleotides line up with TRBD2. The CDR3 is 14 amino acids. With V trimmed by 1 base and J by 4 bases, 3 bases remained unmatched. Germline CDR1 is SGHDT and CDR2 is YYEEEE. The CDR3 nucleotides are TGTGCCAGCAGCTTGCGAGCGGGGGTAGAGACCCAGTACTTC. Translation gives CASSLRAGVETQYF. The whole variable domain, filled in from reference TRBV5-6 and TRBJ2-5, reads DAGVTQSPTHLIKTRGQQVTLRCSPKSGHDTVSWYQQALGQGPQFIFQYYEEEERQRGNFPDRFSGHQFPNYSSELNVNALLLGDSALYLCASSLRAGVETQYFGPGTRLLVL.

This clonotype was detected only a few times. The J gene is TRBJ2-5, the V gene TRBV7-3, with 10 bases fitting TRBD2. Unmatched junction bases numbered 9, after V lost 4 bases and J lost 7 bases. Germline V gives CDR1 SGHTA, CDR2 FQGTGA. The CDR3 is made up of 15 amino acids. Here the CDR3 reads CASSSLAGAVGTQYF. The CDR3, as DNA: TGTGCCAGCAGCTCCCTAGCGGGGGCTGTCGGGACCCAGTACTTC.

In its sample, this clonotype was seen a few times. The V and J genes are TRBV6-2 or TRBV6-3 and TRBJ2-7; D unresolved. The germline V and J ends were trimmed by 0 bases and 2 bases, with 11 bases remaining between them. The germline CDR1 and CDR2 sequences are MNHEY and SVGEGT. This CDR3 has 15 amino acids. The CDR3 here is CASSYSTGNPYEQYF. The CDR3 DNA follows: TGTGCCAGCAGTTACTCGACCGGAAACCCCTACGAGCAGTACTTC.

This clonotype has more than one count but fewer than ten. The chain has TRBV21-1 and TRBJ2-7; TRBD2 is taken as the D call from the table, unchecked against the DNA. TRBV21-1 is classified as a pseudogene. This CDR3 comprises 16 residues. CDR3 DNA: TGTACCAGCAGCAAGTTGAAGCGGGGGGTTCCCTACGAGCAGTACTTC. Amino acids: CTSSKLKRGVPYEQYF.

This clonotype was recorded at least ten times. This rearrangement joins TRBV4-3 to TRBJ2-7; D remains unclear. Per germline, CDR1 LGHNA and CDR2 YSLEER. V was trimmed by 0 bases and J by 0 bases, leaving 21 bases between them. The CDR3 is 19 amino acids. The CDR3 DNA sequence: TGCGCCAGCAGCCAAGATCTTGGGCAGGCCTACTATAGCTCCTACGAGCAGTACTTC. The encoded protein is CASSQDLGQAYYSSYEQYF.

The gene calls are TRBV7-9 and TRBJ2-4, with D unresolved. The end of the DNA aligns better with TRBJ2-7, so the J call may be wrong. The CDR3 is made up of 13 amino acids. CDR1 is SEHNR, CDR2 FQNEAQ, per germline (reference sequence). CDR3 amino acids: CASSSLPRPEQYF. The CDR3, as DNA: TGTGCCAGCAGCTCGCTCCCTCGCCCCGAGCAGTACTTC.

The chain is built from TRBV7-8 and TRBJ1-1, with a tentative D call TRBD1 (5 bases). This CDR3 has 16 residues. CDR1 is SGHVS and CDR2 is FQNEAQ in the germline V gene. V lost 1 base and J lost 1, with 13 bases in between. CDR3: CASSLDLDTENTEAFF. The DNA for the CDR3 is TGTGCCAGCAGCTTAGATTTGGACACCGAGAACACTGAAGCTTTCTTT.

The genes are TRBV7-8 and TRBJ2-1; TRBD2 matches 13 bases. CDR1 and CDR2 (germline): SGHVS, FQNEAQ. V lost 1 base and J lost 7; bases outside the gene matches: 10. The CDR3 totals 18 residues. The chain's CDR3 is CASSLEAGLAGVGNEQFF. The CDR3 DNA follows: TGTGCCAGCAGCTTAGAGGCCGGACTAGCGGGGGTGGGGAATGAGCAGTTCTTC.

This clonotype was seen repeatedly, ten times or more. J is TRBJ2-3 and V is TRBV7-2, with 10 bases lining up with TRBD2. The CDR3 length is 16 residues. V was clipped by 2 bases and J by 0 bases; unmatched bases: 2. Germline CDR1 and CDR2: SGHTA and FQGNSA. The CDR3 loop is CASSLIAGGSTDTQYF. The CDR3 nucleotides read TGTGCCAGCAGCTTAATAGCGGGGGGTAGCACAGATACGCAGTATTTT.

This clonotype has only a few counts. The V gene is TRBV4-3, the J gene TRBJ1-2, with D possibly TRBD1 on 5 matching bases. The ends were cut back, 0 bases at V and 10 bases at J, with 27 bases in the middle. The CDR3 runs to 18 residues. Germline-derived CDR1 and CDR2 are LGHNA and YSLEER. The CDR3 loop reads CASSQEGWTFNPNGYYTF. Written as DNA, the CDR3 is TGCGCCAGCAGCCAAGAAGGTTGGACATTTAACCCCAACGGATACTACACCTTC.

The chain couples TRBV29-1 to TRBJ2-4; D gene ambiguous. Gene TRBJ2-7 matches the end of the DNA better, so the J call may be wrong. Germline CDR1 SQVTM, CDR2 ANQGSEA. This CDR3 is built from 11 residues. CDR3 bases: TGCAGCGTTGTTGGGTACTACGAGCAGTACTTC. It codes for CSVVGYYEQYF.

As regards this clonotype: An end of the junction differs from the germline gene, which may be a read error. The J gene is TRBJ2-1, the V gene TRBV18; 7 positions match TRBD1. The germline V gene encodes CDR1 KGHSH and CDR2 LQKENI. The CDR3 runs 17 residues. The CDR3 nucleotides are TGTACCAGCTCACCACCGTTCATGGCAGGGGGTAGGAATGAGCAGTTCTTC. Translated, it gives CTSSPPFMAGGRNEQFF.

This clonotype was observed a handful of times. The chain recombines TRBV5-1 with TRBJ2-6; TRBD1 might be the D (6 bases). The CDR3 totals 17 residues. In germline, CDR1 is SGHRS, CDR2 YFSETQ. V shed 4 bases and J shed 0 bases, with 14 bases lying between them. The CDR3 sequence is CASSPRTVISGANVLTF. Written as DNA, the CDR3 is TGCGCCAGCAGCCCGAGGACAGTTATCTCTGGGGCCAACGTCCTGACTTTC.

Only a few counts were recorded for this clonotype. The chain carries TRBV20-1 and TRBJ2-1, with D perhaps matching TRBD2 (6 bases). Germline CDR1 DFQATT, CDR2 SNEGSKA (reference sequence). There are 13 residues in the CDR3. V was clipped by 2 bases and J by 7 bases, with 12 bases between them. The CDR3 region is CSARRLDPNEQFF. In DNA form, the CDR3 reads TGCAGTGCTAGAAGACTAGATCCTAATGAGCAGTTCTTC.

This clonotype was detected only a few times. The CDR3 here is CSVVGGTGGLQETQYF. DNA of the CDR3: TGCAGCGTTGTAGGGGGGACAGGGGGCCTGCAAGAGACCCAGTACTTC. The chain carries TRBV29-1 and TRBJ2-5; 12 bases match TRBD1. The germline V gene encodes CDR1 SQVTM and CDR2 ANQGSEA. The length of the CDR3 is 16 residues. V shed 4 bases, J shed 2 bases, and the junction held 8 bases outside the gene matches.

The J gene is TRBJ2-7, the V gene TRBV29-1, with no clear D. The CDR3 length is 13 residues. With 4 bases removed from V and 2 bases from J, the gap between germline ends came to 12 bases. CDR1 is SQVTM and CDR2 is ANQGSEA in the germline V gene. CDR3 loop: CSVGRTDPYEQYF. As DNA, the CDR3 is TGCAGCGTTGGGCGGACGGACCCCTACGAGCAGTACTTC.

The gene calls are TRBV4-2 and TRBJ1-6; D gene unclear. The V gene's germline CDR1 is LGHNA and CDR2 YNFKEQ. The V end lost 0 bases, the J end lost 1 base, and 16 bases lay between the germline ends. The CDR3 covers 19 residues. CDR3 residues: CASSQEVKDEVSYNSPLHF. The CDR3 region has the DNA TGTGCCAGCAGCCAAGAGGTAAAGGATGAAGTATCCTATAATTCACCCCTCCACTTT.

In this sample, this clonotype turned up a few times. The rearrangement uses TRBV12-3 or TRBV12-4 and TRBJ2-5; D perhaps matches TRBD2 (5 bases). This CDR3 region has 15 residues. The V end lost 2 bases, the J end lost 4 bases, and 14 bases lay between the germline ends. CDR3 protein: CASSLFGSAGETQYF. In nucleotides, the CDR3 is TGTGCCAGCAGTTTATTTGGGTCGGCGGGAGAGACCCAGTACTTC.

This clonotype was recorded many times. The CDR3 region is CASSPGLAGGQETQYF. The DNA for the CDR3 is TGTGCCAGCAGCCCCGGACTAGCGGGGGGCCAAGAGACCCAGTACTTC. The V call is TRBV7-2, the J call TRBJ2-5; 14 positions agree with TRBD2. CDR3 length: 16 amino acids. The J segment lost 1 base and the V segment lost 5 bases, leaving 3 bases of the junction unmatched. Per germline, CDR1 SGHTA and CDR2 FQGNSA.

This chain joins TRBV7-2 and TRBJ1-2; D ambiguous. The V gene lost 1 base and the J gene lost 5 bases, with 14 bases spanning the gap. CDR1 is SGHTA and CDR2 is FQGNSA in the germline V gene. This CDR3 is built from 15 residues. The DNA of the CDR3 is TGTGCCAGCAGCTTAGTAGGAGGTCAGGATTATGGCTACACCTTC. Its translation is CASSLVGGQDYGYTF.

This clonotype showed up just once. The J gene is TRBJ2-2, the V gene TRBV29-1; 7 bases line up with TRBD1. The ends lost 4 bases at V and 7 bases at J; junction bases unmatched: 6. CDR1 and CDR2 from the germline V gene are SQVTM and ANQGSEA. This CDR3 spans 13 amino acids. CDR3 amino acids: CSVGEQGFGELFF. As DNA, the CDR3 is TGCAGCGTTGGTGAACAGGGGTTCGGGGAGCTGTTTTTT.

This chain joins TRBV4-1 and TRBJ1-5; possible D gene TRBD1, 5 bases. The V end lost 0 bases, the J end lost 13 bases, and 10 bases lay between the germline ends. Germline V CDR1 and CDR2: MGHRA, YSYEKL. The CDR3 extends over 12 amino acids. CDR3 protein: CASSQDPGLQHF. The DNA for the CDR3 is TGCGCCAGCAGCCAAGACCCGGGACTACAGCATTTT.

Only a few counts were recorded for this clonotype. The rearrangement uses TRBV20-1 and TRBJ1-2; 7 bases are shared with TRBD1. With 4 bases clipped from V and 5 bases from J, the junction kept 7 bases outside the gene matches. The CDR3 contains 13 residues. Germline V gene data show CDR1 as DFQATT and CDR2 as SNEGSKA (reference sequence). This CDR3 reads CSATLPTGYGYTF. The CDR3 bases are TGCAGTGCTACCCTCCCGACAGGGTATGGCTACACCTTC.